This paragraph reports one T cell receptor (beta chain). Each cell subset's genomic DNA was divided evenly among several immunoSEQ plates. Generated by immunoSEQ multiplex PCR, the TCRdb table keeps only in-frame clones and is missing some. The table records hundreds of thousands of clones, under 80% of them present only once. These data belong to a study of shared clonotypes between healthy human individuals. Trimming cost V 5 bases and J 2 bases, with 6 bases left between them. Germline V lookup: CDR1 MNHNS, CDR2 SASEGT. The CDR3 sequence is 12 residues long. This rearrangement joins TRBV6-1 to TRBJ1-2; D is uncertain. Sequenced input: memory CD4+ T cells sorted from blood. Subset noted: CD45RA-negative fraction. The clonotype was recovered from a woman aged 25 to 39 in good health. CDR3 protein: CASSLANYGYTF. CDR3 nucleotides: TGTGCCAGCAGTTTGGCCAACTATGGCTACACCTTC.